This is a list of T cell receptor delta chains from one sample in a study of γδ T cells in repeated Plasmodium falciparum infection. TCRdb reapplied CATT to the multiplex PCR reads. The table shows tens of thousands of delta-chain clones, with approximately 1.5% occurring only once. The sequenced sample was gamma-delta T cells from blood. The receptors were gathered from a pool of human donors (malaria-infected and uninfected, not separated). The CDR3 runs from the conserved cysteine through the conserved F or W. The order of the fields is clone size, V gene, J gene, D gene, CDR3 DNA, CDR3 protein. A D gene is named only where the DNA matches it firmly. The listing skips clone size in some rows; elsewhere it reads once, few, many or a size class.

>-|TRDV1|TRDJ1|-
TGTGCTCTTGGGGAAGTCCCCCTACGTCGGCTACTGGGCACCGATAAACTCATCTTT
CALGEVPLRRLLGTDKLIF
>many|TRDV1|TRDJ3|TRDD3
TGTGCTCTTGGGGAAGGGTCAAAGGCCGCATACTGGGGGATACGCTTCTGGGACACCCGACAGATGTTTTTC
CALGEGSKAAYWGIRFWDTRQMFF
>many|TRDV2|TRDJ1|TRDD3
TGTGCCTGTGACGGGGCCTTCGCGGGGATAGACGATAAACTCATCTTT
CACDGAFAGIDDKLIF
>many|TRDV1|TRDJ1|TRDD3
TGTGCTCTTGGGGCTACCCAATTCCTACCGGTCCTTTATACTGGGGGATATCTCGCCGATAAACTCATCTTT
CALGATQFLPVLYTGGYLADKLIF
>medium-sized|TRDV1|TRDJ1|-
TGTGCTCTTGGGGAAACGAGCCCTTCGCTGGGGCCCCCCGATAAACTCATCTTT
CALGETSPSLGPPDKLIF
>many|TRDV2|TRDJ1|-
TGTGCCTGTGACACTCTGGTGGGGGGGCCTACCGATAAACTCATCTTT
CACDTLVGGPTDKLIF
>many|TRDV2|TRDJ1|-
TGTGCCTGTGACACCGTTGGGGGCAAATACACCGATAAACTCATCTTT
CACDTVGGKYTDKLIF
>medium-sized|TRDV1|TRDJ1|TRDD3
TGTGCTCTTGGGGAACTCCTCCCGATACTGGGGTGGACCGATAAACTCATCTTT
CALGELLPILGWTDKLIF
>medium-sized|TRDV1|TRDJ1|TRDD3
TGTGCTCTTGGGGAACTTAGGTGGGGGACGTACACCGATAAACTCATCTTT
CALGELRWGTYTDKLIF
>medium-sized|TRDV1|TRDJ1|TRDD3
TGTGCTCTTGGCTCTCGGCTCGTTGACGGGGGGATGTATGCTAAACTCATCTTT
CALGSRLVDGGMYAKLIF
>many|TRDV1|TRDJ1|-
TGTGCTCTTGGGGAACTGGGGCTACTCGGGGACTACACCGATAAACTCATATTT
CALGELGLLGDYTDKLIF